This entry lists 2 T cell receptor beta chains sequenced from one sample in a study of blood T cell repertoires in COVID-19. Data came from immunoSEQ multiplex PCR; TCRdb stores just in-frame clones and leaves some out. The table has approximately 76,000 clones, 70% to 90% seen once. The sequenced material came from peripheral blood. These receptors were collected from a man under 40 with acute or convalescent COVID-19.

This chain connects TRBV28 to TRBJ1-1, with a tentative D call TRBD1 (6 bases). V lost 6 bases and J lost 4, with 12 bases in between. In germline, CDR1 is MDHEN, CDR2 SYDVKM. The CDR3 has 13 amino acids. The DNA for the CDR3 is TGTGCCAGCAGCTTACAGGGATCCACTGAAGCTTTCTTT. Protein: CASSLQGSTEAFF.

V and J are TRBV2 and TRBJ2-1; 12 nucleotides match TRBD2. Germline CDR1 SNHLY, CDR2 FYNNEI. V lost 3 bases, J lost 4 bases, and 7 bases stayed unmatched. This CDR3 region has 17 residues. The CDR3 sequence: CASSDESSGRGYNEQFF. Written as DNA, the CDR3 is TGTGCCAGCAGTGATGAGTCTAGCGGGAGGGGGTACAATGAGCAGTTCTTC.